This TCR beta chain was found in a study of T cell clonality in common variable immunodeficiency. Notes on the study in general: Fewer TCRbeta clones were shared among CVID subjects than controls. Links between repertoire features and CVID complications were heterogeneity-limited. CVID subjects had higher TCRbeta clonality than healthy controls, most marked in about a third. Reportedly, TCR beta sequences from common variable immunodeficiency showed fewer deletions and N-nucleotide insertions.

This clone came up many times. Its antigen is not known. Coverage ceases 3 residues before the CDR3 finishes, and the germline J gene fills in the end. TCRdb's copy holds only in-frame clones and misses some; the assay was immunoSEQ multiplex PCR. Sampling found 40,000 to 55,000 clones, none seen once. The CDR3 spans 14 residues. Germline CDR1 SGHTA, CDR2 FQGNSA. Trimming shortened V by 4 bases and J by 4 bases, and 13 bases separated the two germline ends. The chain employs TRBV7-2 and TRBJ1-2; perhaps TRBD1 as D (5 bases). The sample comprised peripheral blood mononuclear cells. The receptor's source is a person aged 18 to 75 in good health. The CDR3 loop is CASSYDSLSYGYTF. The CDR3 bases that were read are TGTGCCAGCAGCTACGACAGCCTCAGCTATGGC.